This TCR beta chain was captured by sequencing in a study of T-cell reconstitution after alpha-beta-depleted transplantation in children. In germline, CDR1 is SGHKS, CDR2 YYEKEE (reference sequence). The CDR3 has 13 amino acids. The V end lost 3 bases, the J end lost 3 bases, and 9 bases lay between the germline ends. General study results and limits: Surviving recipient T cells and intrathymic progenitors accounted for some patients' high TCRbeta diversity at day 60. At the one-year point after transplant, T-cell counts and TCRbeta diversity were found to come mostly from T cells that had been newly produced.

Unique molecular identifiers were used to barcode this TCRbeta library. TCRdb analysed the PCR reads with MiXCR anew, one entry per CDR3 protein. Among about 290,000 distinct CDR3 sequences listed, approximately 7.3% were seen once. A note on this clonotype: Its antigen is unknown.

The sample in question was peripheral blood, obtained 360 days after TCRalphabeta/CD19-depleted stem cell transplant. V and J are TRBV5-5 and TRBJ1-1; the D is unclear. The receptor's source is a female patient aged 2-10 years who had a stem cell transplant for Fanconi anemia, so the T cells may come from the graft donor. CDR3 DNA sequence: TGTGCCAGCAGCTCGCACACGGACACTGAAGCTTTCTTT. This sequence encodes CASSSHTDTEAFF.